Listed below are T cell receptor beta chains from one sample, sequenced in a study of Graves' ophthalmopathy and Graves' hyperthyroidism. Each CDR3 protein is one row after TCRdb ran MiXCR on the multiplex PCR reads. The sample carries 220,000 or so distinct CDR3 sequences, around a fifth recorded once. The specimen was peripheral blood. These receptor sequences come from a woman in her 50s with Graves' ophthalmopathy. Both conserved end residues are part of each CDR3. A D gene is named only where the DNA matches it firmly. The size of a clone is reported for some rows only, either as once, few or many, or as a class for expanded clones.

NA,many,TRBV6-5,TRBJ1-6,17,CASSYTLGRGYNSPLHF,TGTGCCAGCAGTTACACTCTTGGCAGGGGTTATAATTCACCCCTCCACTTT
TRBD1,NA,TRBV9,TRBJ1-5,13,CASSGQGSWPQHF,TGTGCCAGCAGCGGACAGGGAAGCTGGCCCCAGCATTTT
NA,NA,TRBV28,TRBJ1-2,18,CASSLYLGTESPYYGYTF,TGTGCCAGCAGTTTATACCTAGGGACGGAAAGTCCCTACTATGGCTACACCTTC
NA,many,TRBV20-1,TRBJ1-5,14,CSARDPAREGPQHF,TGCAGTGCTAGAGATCCTGCCCGCGAAGGGCCCCAGCATTTT
NA,few,TRBV19,TRBJ1-5,14,CATRGLVGRQPQHF,TGTGCCACCCGCGGATTGGTCGGCCGTCAGCCCCAGCATTTT
NA,many,TRBV15,TRBJ2-4,16,CATSRDSYEVGGIQYF,TGTGCCACCAGCAGAGATAGTTATGAAGTGGGGGGCATTCAGTACTTC
NA,many,TRBV12-3/TRBV12-4,TRBJ1-3,12,CASSFAGNTIYF,TGTGCCAGCAGTTTTGCTGGAAACACCATATATTTT
TRBD2,few,TRBV4-1,TRBJ2-5,17,CASSQPRLAGGAETQYF,TGCGCCAGCAGCCAACCGAGACTAGCCGGAGGGGCAGAGACCCAGTACTTC
NA,many,TRBV2,TRBJ2-7,10,CASRGYEQYF,TGTGCCAGCAGGGGGTACGAGCAGTACTTC
TRBD1,many,TRBV28,TRBJ1-1,14,CASTPGQGASEAFF,TGTGCCAGCACCCCGGGACAGGGGGCATCTGAAGCTTTCTTT
NA,NA,TRBV20-1,TRBJ1-1,14,CSAPPGTLNTEAFF,TGCAGTGCTCCCCCAGGGACGTTGAACACTGAAGCTTTCTTT
TRBD1,NA,TRBV12-3/TRBV12-4,TRBJ1-1,14,CASRQGIMNTEAFF,TGTGCCAGCCGACAGGGGATCATGAACACTGAAGCTTTCTTT
TRBD1,NA,TRBV4-1,TRBJ1-2,14,CASSQAGQGYGYTF,TGCGCCAGCAGCCAAGCAGGACAGGGCTATGGCTACACCTTC
NA,many,TRBV12-3/TRBV12-4,TRBJ2-5,15,CASSSGEGVSETQYF,TGTGCCAGCAGTTCTGGGGAAGGGGTATCGGAGACCCAGTACTTC
NA,many,TRBV27,TRBJ2-2,17,CASTQRGEGRGTGELFF,TGTGCCAGCACTCAAAGGGGGGAGGGTCGTGGCACCGGGGAGCTGTTTTTT
NA,NA,TRBV6-1,TRBJ1-2,17,CASSRTLGLGTNYGYTF,TGTGCCAGCAGTCGAACGCTTGGACTGGGAACTAACTATGGCTACACCTTC
NA,NA,TRBV3-1,TRBJ1-1,13,CASSQDLGTEAFF,TGTGCCAGCAGCCAAGATCTTGGGACTGAAGCTTTCTTT
NA,many,TRBV7-2,TRBJ2-5,12,CASSLGLETQYF,TGTGCCAGCAGCTTAGGGTTAGAGACCCAGTACTTC
NA,many,TRBV20-1,TRBJ1-5,17,CSARDSGRGGGNQPQHF,TGCAGTGCTAGAGATTCGGGGAGAGGAGGAGGCAATCAGCCCCAGCATTTT
NA,many,TRBV6-1,TRBJ1-2,17,CASSEAYGDKANYGYTF,TGTGCCAGCAGTGAAGCGTATGGGGACAAAGCTAACTATGGCTACACCTTC
NA,many,TRBV5-1,TRBJ2-2,14,CASSLTSSIGELFF,TGCGCCAGCAGTCTAACTAGCTCAATCGGGGAGCTGTTTTTT
NA,NA,TRBV14,TRBJ2-7,14,CASSPRGFSYEQYF,TGTGCCAGCAGCCCTCGGGGGTTTTCCTACGAGCAGTACTTC
NA,many,TRBV24-1,TRBJ1-2,14,CATSDFNQYAGYTF,TGTGCCACCAGTGATTTCAATCAGTATGCTGGCTACACCTTC
TRBD1,NA,TRBV3-1,TRBJ1-2,12,CASTRTGIGYTF,TGTGCCAGCACCCGGACAGGGATCGGCTACACCTTC
NA,NA,TRBV12-3/TRBV12-4,TRBJ2-5,16,CASNPPGRSLQETQYF,TGTGCCAGCAACCCCCCTGGGAGGAGCCTCCAAGAGACCCAGTACTTC
NA,many,TRBV5-1,TRBJ1-1,13,CASSSGGRTEAFF,TGCGCCAGCAGCTCTGGGGGGAGGACTGAAGCTTTCTTT
TRBD2,NA,TRBV6-1,TRBJ2-7,13,CASCRASGYEQYF,TGTGCCAGCTGTCGGGCTAGCGGATACGAGCAGTACTTC
TRBD2,NA,TRBV6-4,TRBJ2-7,14,CASRGLAGGNEQYF,TGTGCCAGCAGGGGACTAGCGGGAGGGAACGAGCAGTACTTC
NA,many,TRBV10-2,TRBJ1-1,13,CASQTEQNTEAFF,TGCGCCAGCCAGACGGAGCAGAACACTGAAGCTTTCTTT
TRBD1,NA,TRBV15,TRBJ2-4,19,CATSRDGPRTGAPKNIQYF,TGTGCCACCAGCAGAGACGGCCCCCGGACAGGGGCACCCAAAAACATTCAGTACTTC
NA,many,TRBV30,TRBJ2-5,13,CAWRNRDSETQYF,TGTGCCTGGAGAAACAGGGATTCGGAGACCCAGTACTTC
TRBD2,many,TRBV7-9,TRBJ2-5,15,CASSYGLAGAETQYF,TGTGCCAGCAGCTATGGACTAGCGGGAGCAGAGACCCAGTACTTC
TRBD2,many,TRBV12-3/TRBV12-4,TRBJ2-2,16,CASSAQRGGTTGELFF,TGTGCCAGCAGCGCTCAGCGGGGGGGAACCACCGGGGAGCTGTTTTTT
TRBD2,few,TRBV24-1,TRBJ2-5,15,CATSAGLAGGETQYF,TGTGCCACCAGTGCGGGACTAGCGGGAGGAGAGACCCAGTACTTC
TRBD1,NA,TRBV18,TRBJ2-7,14,CASSPTDRAYEQYF,TGTGCCAGCTCACCTACCGACAGGGCCTACGAGCAGTACTTC
NA,many,TRBV24-1,TRBJ2-5,13,CATRGQNQETQYF,TGTGCCACCAGAGGTCAGAACCAAGAGACCCAGTACTTC
NA,NA,TRBV28,TRBJ2-7,16,CASSLRVGPTSYEQYF,TGTGCCAGCAGTTTACGGGTGGGGCCAACCTCCTACGAGCAGTACTTC
NA,few,TRBV5-1,TRBJ2-5,15,CASSPRPGPGETQYF,TGCGCCAGCAGCCCCAGACCGGGACCGGGGGAGACCCAGTACTTC
TRBD1,many,TRBV12-3/TRBV12-4,TRBJ1-2,14,CASSRTGAGYGYTF,TGTGCCAGCAGCCGGACAGGGGCGGGCTATGGCTACACCTTC
TRBD1,NA,TRBV28,TRBJ2-7,14,CASSPNGQGYEQYF,TGTGCCAGCAGTCCAAACGGACAGGGTTACGAGCAGTACTTC
TRBD2,many,TRBV12-3/TRBV12-4,TRBJ2-7,15,CASSFPGLAGAEQYF,TGTGCCAGCAGTTTCCCCGGACTAGCGGGAGCCGAGCAGTACTTC
TRBD2,many,TRBV12-3/TRBV12-4,TRBJ2-7,17,CASSLPGPLLAAYEQYF,TGTGCCAGCAGCCTCCCAGGCCCGCTACTAGCGGCCTACGAGCAGTACTTC
TRBD1,many,TRBV15,TRBJ1-5,14,CATSSGTDNQPQHF,TGTGCCACCAGCAGCGGGACAGACAATCAGCCCCAGCATTTT
NA,many,TRBV6-5,TRBJ1-3,15,CASSYWGGAGNTIYF,TGTGCCAGCAGTTACTGGGGGGGAGCTGGAAACACCATATATTTT
NA,many,TRBV28,TRBJ2-7,15,CASSPPGAGAYEQYF,TGTGCCAGCAGCCCGCCCGGGGCAGGAGCCTACGAGCAGTACTTC
NA,NA,TRBV6-2/TRBV6-3,TRBJ1-3,14,CASSFGTTGNTIYF,TGTGCCAGCAGTTTCGGGACAACCGGAAACACCATATATTTT
TRBD1,few,TRBV19,TRBJ2-7,15,CASSITDRVNDEQYF,TGTGCCAGTAGTATTACGGACAGGGTTAATGACGAGCAGTACTTC
TRBD2,many,TRBV10-3,TRBJ2-7,15,CAISDTASGRYEQYF,TGTGCCATCAGTGACACCGCTAGCGGGAGGTACGAGCAGTACTTC
NA,few,TRBV7-9,TRBJ1-1,14,CASSGVGGNTEAFF,TGTGCCAGCAGTGGGGTCGGGGGGAACACTGAAGCTTTCTTT
NA,many,TRBV29-1,TRBJ2-7,12,CSVVRKTYEQYF,TGCAGCGTTGTTAGGAAGACCTACGAGCAGTACTTC
TRBD2,many,TRBV7-8,TRBJ2-4,18,CASSPTSGSDIAKNIQYF,TGTGCCAGCAGCCCAACTAGCGGGAGTGATATAGCCAAAAACATTCAGTACTTC
NA,NA,TRBV30,TRBJ2-7,12,CALVERSYEQYF,TGTGCCTTAGTGGAACGGTCCTACGAGCAGTACTTC
NA,NA,TRBV12-3/TRBV12-4,TRBJ1-5,15,CASSPPTPGNQPQHF,TGTGCCAGCAGTCCGCCAACACCCGGCAATCAGCCCCAGCATTTT